The 12 T cell receptor beta chains below were found in one sample sequenced in a study of cytomegalovirus exposure and HLA in healthy donors. 60 Vbeta and 13 Jbeta primers were used in PCR. Repertoires were generated with immunoSEQ multiplex PCR, while TCRdb's copy carries only in-frame clones and drops some. The table includes under 200,000 clones, 79% detected once. The sample comprised PBMCs. These receptors originate from a woman in her thirties or forties in good health and CMV-seronegative.

V is TRBV6-5 and J is TRBJ1-1, with unresolved D. The CDR3 consists of 13 residues. The V end was cut by 2 bases, the J end by 5 bases, with 9 bases between. The germline V gene has CDR1 MNHEY and CDR2 SVGAGI. This CDR3 reads CASSYAGLTEAFF. DNA of the CDR3: TGTGCCAGCAGTTACGCAGGATTAACTGAAGCTTTCTTT.

This clone was observed a few times. The chain is built from TRBV5-6 and TRBJ1-2; 8 positions match TRBD1. The V segment lost 4 bases and the J segment 8 bases; nucleotides outside the gene matches: 10. The CDR3 sequence is 14 residues long. Germline V gene data show CDR1 as SGHDT and CDR2 as YYEEEE. DNA for the CDR3: TGTGCCAGCAGCCGAACCTCCAGGGGGCGAGGCTACACCTTC. It specifies CASSRTSRGRGYTF.

The J gene is TRBJ1-2, the V gene TRBV4-3; D unresolved. The germline V and J ends were trimmed by 0 bases and 4 bases, with 15 bases remaining between them. There are 16 residues in the CDR3. From germline, CDR1 is LGHNA and CDR2 YSLEER. The CDR3 DNA reads TGCGCCAGCAGCCAAGATTATAGGGCGGAGGGCTATGGCTACACCTTC. This gives the protein CASSQDYRAEGYGYTF.

The rearrangement uses TRBV19 and TRBJ2-3; tentatively, D is TRBD2 (7 bases). This CDR3 spans 16 amino acids. Germline V gene sequence: CDR1 LNHDA, CDR2 SQIVND (reference sequence). Trimming cost V 11 bases and J 1 base, with 22 bases left between them. The CDR3 DNA reads TGTGCCTCCGGGGACGGGGGGACAATCGGCACAGATACGCAGTATTTT. It specifies CASGDGGTIGTDTQYF.

This chain links TRBV19 with TRBJ1-1; D unresolved. This CDR3 has 13 residues. V gave up 3 bases and J gave up 3 bases, with 8 bases separating them. The germline V gene has CDR1 LNHDA and CDR2 SQIVND (reference sequence). The CDR3 sequence: CASSIERDTEAFF. CDR3 nucleotide sequence: TGTGCCAGTAGTATTGAGCGGGACACTGAAGCTTTCTTT.

This clone was seen only a few times. The V and J genes are TRBV19 and TRBJ1-2; 7 positions agree with TRBD1. Looked up from germline, CDR1 is LNHDA and CDR2 is SQIVND (reference sequence). The length of the CDR3 is 14 residues. V trimming: 3 bases; J trimming: 0 bases; junction bases outside the gene matches: 1. CDR3 nucleotide sequence: TGTGCCAGTAGTATGGGACAGTCTAACTATGGCTACACCTTC. Translation: CASSMGQSNYGYTF.

This clone was recorded only once. This chain links TRBV27 with TRBJ1-2; D is possibly TRBD1 (5 bases). Germline loops: CDR1 MNHEY, CDR2 SMNVEV (reference sequence). This CDR3 spans 13 amino acids. The V and J ends lost 8 bases and 4 bases respectively, with 14 bases between them. The CDR3 loop reads CASAKPGSYGYTF. CDR3 DNA sequence: TGTGCCAGCGCCAAACCAGGGTCCTATGGCTACACCTTC.

The genes are TRBV5-1 and TRBJ2-5, with 10 bases lining up with TRBD1. The J call may be incorrect, as the DNA end agrees better with TRBJ2-7. This CDR3 comprises 17 residues. Germline V gene data show CDR1 as SGHRS and CDR2 as YFSETQ. The CDR3 nucleotides read TGCGCCAGCAGCATACTACCGGGACAGGGGTTCCCCTACGAGCAGTACTTC. Protein product: CASSILPGQGFPYEQYF.

V gene TRBV28 combines with J gene TRBJ1-1; D gene ambiguous. This CDR3 region has 13 residues. V lost 3 bases to trimming and J lost 2 bases, with 7 bases between them. Germline-derived CDR1 and CDR2 are MDHEN and SYDVKM. CDR3 sequence (DNA): TGTGCCAGCAGTTTTGGGCCAAACACTGAAGCTTTCTTT. It translates to CASSFGPNTEAFF.

This rearrangement joins TRBV6-5 to TRBJ2-1; TRBD2 might be the D (6 bases). Trimming cost V 4 bases and J 5 bases, with 12 bases left between them. Germline CDR1 MNHEY, CDR2 SVGAGI. The CDR3 loop spans 14 amino acids. The chain's CDR3 is CASSFGGVNNEQFF. CDR3 sequence (DNA): TGTGCCAGCAGTTTCGGGGGAGTCAACAATGAGCAGTTCTTC.

The chain employs TRBV4-3 and TRBJ2-5; D might be TRBD1 (5 bases). Per germline, CDR1 LGHNA and CDR2 YSLEER. Trimming removed 1 base from V and 8 bases from J, with 14 bases in between. The CDR3 consists of 14 residues. This CDR3 reads CASSQGWGPDTQYF. The CDR3 DNA sequence: TGCGCCAGCAGCCAAGGATGGGGCCCGGACACCCAGTACTTC.

V gene TRBV7-9 combines with J gene TRBJ1-2; TRBD1 aligns across 7 bases. CDR1 and CDR2 from the germline V gene are SEHNR and FQNEAQ (reference sequence). The CDR3 length is 16 residues. The V segment lost 4 bases and the J segment 0 bases; nucleotides outside the gene matches: 8. The CDR3 DNA reads TGTGCCAGCAGCTCATCCGCAGGGGGGCCTAACTATGGCTACACCTTC. Translated: CASSSSAGGPNYGYTF.